The rows below give T cell receptor beta chains drawn from one sample of a study of shared clonotypes between healthy human individuals. Some clones are missing from TCRdb's copy, which holds only in-frame ones; the method was immunoSEQ multiplex PCR. The sample carries around 480,000 clones, almost 80% recorded once. Sequencing input: PBMCs. Receptors originate from a woman in her thirties or forties in good health. Some clones in this sample may be carry-over from other donors' samples. The CDR3 runs from the conserved cysteine through the conserved F or W. A D gene is named only where the DNA matches it firmly. Some rows have no size entry. The others give once, few or many, or a class for an expanded clone.

CDR3 protein	CDR3 DNA	CDR3 length	V gene	D gene	J gene	clone size
CASSQGQSDQPQHF	TGTGCCAGCTCACAAGGACAGTCCGATCAGCCCCAGCATTTT	14	TRBV18	.	TRBJ1-5	.
CATSRGYTQGRDQPQHF	TGTGCCACCAGCAGAGGATATACCCAGGGTAGGGATCAGCCCCAGCATTTT	17	TRBV15	.	TRBJ1-5	.
CATGAQTTGELFF	TGTGCCACTGGGGCACAAACCACCGGGGAGCTGTTTTTT	13	TRBV10-3	.	TRBJ2-2	many
CASSQARNRKEKLFF	TGCGCCAGCAGCCAAGCTAGGAACAGAAAGGAAAAACTGTTTTTT	15	TRBV4-1	.	TRBJ1-4	.
CASSLWDGGSGNTIYF	TGTGCCAGTAGCCTATGGGACGGCGGCTCTGGAAACACCATATATTTT	16	TRBV19	.	TRBJ1-3	.
CASSESSLNTEAFF	TGTGCCAGCAGTGAATCCTCCTTGAACACTGAAGCTTTCTTT	14	TRBV25-1	.	TRBJ1-1	.
CASSSPRRSGTYEQYF	TGTGCCAGCAGCTCCCCTCGGCGTAGCGGGACATACGAGCAGTACTTC	16	TRBV28	TRBD2	TRBJ2-7	.
CAISERAGGNQPQHF	TGTGCCATCAGTGAGAGGGCAGGGGGAAATCAGCCCCAGCATTTT	15	TRBV10-3	TRBD1	TRBJ1-5	.
CASRQLAGVVYEQYF	TGCGCCAGCAGACAACTAGCGGGAGTAGTATACGAGCAGTACTTC	15	TRBV5-1	TRBD2	TRBJ2-7	once
CASSSRAPFQAGVSEQYF	TGTGCCAGTAGTTCGCGAGCCCCCTTCCAAGCGGGAGTATCCGAGCAGTACTTC	18	TRBV19	TRBD2	TRBJ2-7	.
CAWSVWGGQGGYEQYF	TGTGCCTGGAGTGTTTGGGGGGGACAGGGAGGCTACGAGCAGTACTTC	16	TRBV30	TRBD1	TRBJ2-7	.
CASSLGGANNQPQHF	TGTGCCAGCAGCTTAGGCGGGGCGAACAATCAGCCCCAGCATTTT	15	TRBV7-9	.	TRBJ1-5	.
CASSLASTAKEYF	TGTGCCAGCAGCTTAGCTTCCACAGCTAAGGAGTACTTC	13	TRBV7-9	.	TRBJ2-7	.
CASSLWDRGRDSPLHF	TGCGCCAGCAGCTTGTGGGACAGGGGGCGCGATTCACCCCTCCACTTT	16	TRBV5-1	TRBD1	TRBJ1-6	.
CSVRTSLGGEQYF	TGCAGCGTGAGGACTAGCCTTGGCGGCGAGCAGTACTTC	13	TRBV29-1	TRBD2	TRBJ2-7	.
CASRVTGTSQETQYF	TGCGCCAGCAGGGTTACCGGGACTAGCCAAGAGACCCAGTACTTC	15	TRBV5-1	TRBD2	TRBJ2-5	.
CALGHFNTGELFF	TGTGCCTTGGGACATTTTAACACCGGGGAGCTGTTTTTT	13	TRBV19	.	TRBJ2-2	.
CASSPILRTSGIRGEQFF	TGTGCCAGCAGCCCCATCCTACGGACTAGCGGGATCCGAGGTGAGCAGTTCTTC	18	TRBV7-8	TRBD2	TRBJ2-1	.
CASSPPRERVSYEQYF	TGTGCCAGCTCACCACCCCGGGAGCGGGTCTCCTACGAGCAGTACTTC	16	TRBV18	.	TRBJ2-7	.
CASSSGTGLQETQYF	TGTGCCAGCAGCTCCGGCACAGGGTTACAAGAGACCCAGTACTTC	15	TRBV7-3	.	TRBJ2-5	.
CASSIRRGGREEYNEQFF	TGTGCCAGCAGCATTAGGCGGGGCGGGCGGGAGGAGTACAATGAGCAGTTCTTC	18	TRBV11-3	TRBD2	TRBJ2-1	.
CASSSDRGSYEQYF	TGTGCCAGCAGTTCGGACAGGGGCTCCTACGAGCAGTACTTC	14	TRBV2	TRBD1	TRBJ2-7	.
CTSSLRPGAEAFF	TGCACCAGCAGCTTACGCCCCGGGGCGGAAGCTTTCTTT	13	TRBV5-1	.	TRBJ1-1	.
CASSYQAGYTF	TGTGCCAGCAGTTATCAAGCTGGCTACACCTTC	11	TRBV6-5	.	TRBJ1-2	.
CAWSRGQGGYEQYF	TGTGCCTGGAGTAGGGGACAGGGGGGTTACGAGCAGTACTTC	14	TRBV30	TRBD1	TRBJ2-7	.
CASSQAPLVSGRAKYNEQFF	TGCGCCAGCAGCCAAGCCCCCCTTGTTAGCGGGAGGGCTAAGTACAATGAGCAGTTCTTC	20	TRBV4-1	TRBD2	TRBJ2-1	once
CASSMTGGDTGELFF	TGTGCCAGCAGTATGACAGGAGGGGACACCGGGGAGCTGTTTTTT	15	TRBV6-6	.	TRBJ2-2	few
CASSPLRLTVEAFF	TGTGCCAGCAGTCCTCTTAGATTAACGGTTGAAGCTTTCTTT	14	TRBV27	.	TRBJ1-1	few
CASSLSGTGELFF	TGTGCCAGCAGCTTGAGCGGCACCGGGGAGCTGTTTTTT	13	TRBV7-3	.	TRBJ2-2	.
CASSSMPADTQYF	TGTGCCAGCAGCTCGATGCCCGCAGATACGCAGTATTTT	13	TRBV7-3	.	TRBJ2-3	.
CASSISGPNNYGYTF	TGTGCCAGTAGTATTTCCGGGCCGAACAACTATGGCTACACCTTC	15	TRBV19	.	TRBJ1-2	.
CASSLAAIIGYGYTF	TGTGCCAGCAGCTTAGCGGCGATAATCGGCTATGGCTACACCTTC	15	TRBV7-9	.	TRBJ1-2	.
CASSSSAGGTSEQYF	TGTGCCAGCAGCTCATCAGCGGGAGGGACGTCCGAGCAGTACTTC	15	TRBV7-6	TRBD2	TRBJ2-7	once
CASSGTGVGLTGELFF	TGTGCCAGCTCTGGGACAGGGGTCGGTCTAACCGGGGAGCTGTTTTTT	16	TRBV2	TRBD1	TRBJ2-2	.
CASSEGTGEQYF	TGTGCCAGCAGTGAAGGGACAGGCGAGCAGTACTTC	12	TRBV2	TRBD1	TRBJ2-7	many
CATSRERFSGNTIYF	TGTGCCACCAGCAGAGAACGCTTCTCTGGAAACACCATATATTTT	15	TRBV15	.	TRBJ1-3	.
CASSLDMGPEQYF	TGTGCCAGCAGCTTAGATATGGGGCCCGAGCAGTACTTC	13	TRBV11-2	.	TRBJ2-7	.